This T cell receptor (beta chain) was observed in a study of T-cell reconstitution after alpha-beta-depleted transplantation in children. Unique molecular identifiers were used to barcode this TCRbeta library. TCRdb re-called the PCR reads through MiXCR, storing one row per CDR3 protein. Counted here are nearly 550,000 distinct CDR3 sequences, around 16% occurring once; the ten biggest clones make up 3.3%. J gave up 4 bases and V 3 bases, and 11 bases lay outside the gene matches. Germline CDR1 is SGHRS and CDR2 is YFSETQ. The CDR3 runs 18 residues. The sequenced sample was PBMCs from the stem cell graft donor, obtained from the stem cell graft. The rearrangement joins TRBV5-1 to TRBJ2-2; 11 nucleotides agree with TRBD2. The receptor was derived from a human donor who donated a stem cell graft to a child with acute lymphoblastic leukemia. The CDR3 spells CASSSEDGLAGRTGELFF. The CDR3 nucleotides are TGCGCCAGCAGCTCAGAAGACGGACTAGCGGGCCGCACCGGGGAGCTGTTTTTT.